This T cell receptor (beta chain) derives from a study of Graves' ophthalmopathy and Graves' hyperthyroidism. Study background: Where ophthalmopathy was absent within 18 months of follow-up, hyperthyroidism was stable.

This clonotype showed up many times. J lost 1 base, V lost 2 bases, and 2 bases had no gene match. Germline-derived CDR1 and CDR2 are SGHRS and YFSETQ. The CDR3 runs to 15 residues. The authors diagnosed from clinical symptoms, serum thyroxine, TRAb, thyroid ultrasound and orbital computed tomography. RNA transcripts were the source from which TCR beta CDR3 regions were amplified. Investigators did first-round RT-PCR with HTBI primers, then second-round multiplex PCR. TCRdb re-called the multiplex PCR reads through MiXCR, storing one row per CDR3 protein. Of around 520,000 distinct CDR3 sequences listed, about 40% are singletons.

The chain joins TRBV5-1 to TRBJ2-7, with 11 bases lining up with TRBD2. The sequenced material came from peripheral blood or thyroid tissue (not recorded which). This clonotype originated in an adult man with Graves' hyperthyroidism. The CDR3 DNA reads as TGCGCCAGCAGCTTTCTAGCGGGAGGTTCCTACGAGCAGTACTTC. As protein: CASSFLAGGSYEQYF.